Below are 20 T cell receptor beta chains sequenced from a single sample in a study of blood T cells in healthy people across ages. Sample-barcoded 5' priming and a J-beta primer mix drove a second PCR of roughly 6 to 12 cycles. TCRdb re-derived calls from the 5' RACE reads in MiXCR, one entry per CDR3 protein. The table lists 650,000 to 1,000,000 distinct CDR3 sequences, 35% to 60% of them singletons. The source material was blood. These receptor sequences come from a man at least 80 years old in good health.

The chain employs TRBV20-1 and TRBJ2-7, with 13 bases fitting TRBD2. Losses at the gene ends were 6 bases for V and 6 bases for J; bases not matched to a gene: 8. This CDR3 has 14 amino acids. Germline assignment: CDR1 DFQATT and CDR2 SNEGSKA (reference sequence). DNA of the CDR3: TGCAGTGCCCCAAGACTAGCGGGAGGTCTCGAGCAGTACTTC. This sequence encodes CSAPRLAGGLEQYF.

This clonotype has just a few counts. This chain connects TRBV24-1 to TRBJ2-1; D uncertain. The V and J ends lost 9 bases and 2 bases respectively, with 13 bases between them. The CDR3 contains 14 residues. Looked up from germline, CDR1 is KGHDR and CDR2 is SFDVKD. CDR3 protein: CATGRRDPYNEQFF. CDR3 nucleotide sequence: TGTGCCACCGGCCGGAGAGATCCCTACAATGAGCAGTTCTTC.

The chain uses TRBV20-1 and TRBJ2-3, with TRBD2 as a possible D gene (6 bases). Per germline, CDR1 DFQATT and CDR2 SNEGSKA (reference sequence). The CDR3 is 15 amino acids. V was cut by 3 bases and J by 1 base, with 14 bases left in between. In nucleotides, the CDR3 is TGCAGTGCTAGCGGGAGTGAAGGGGGCACAGATACGCAGTATTTT. This encodes CSASGSEGGTDTQYF.

The rearrangement joins TRBV2 to TRBJ2-7; TRBD1 agrees at 8 bases. Losses at the gene ends were 8 bases for V and 4 bases for J; bases not matched to a gene: 4. Germline CDR1 SNHLY, CDR2 FYNNEI. The CDR3 contains 12 residues. The CDR3 protein is CASCRTGYEQYF. CDR3 coding DNA: TGTGCCAGCTGCAGGACAGGGTACGAGCAGTACTTC. Full variable domain (rest looked up from reference TRBV2 and TRBJ2-7): EPEVTQTPSHQVTQMGQEVILRCVPISNHLYFYWYRQILGQKVEFLVSFYNNEISEKSEIFDDQFSVERPDGSNFTLKIRSTKLEDSAMYFCASCRTGYEQYFGPGTRLTVT.

This clonotype was counted a single time. V and J are TRBV3-1 and TRBJ2-2; D not resolved. Germline-derived CDR1 and CDR2 are LGHDT and YNNKEL (reference sequence). With 1 base removed from V and 0 bases from J, the gap between germline ends came to 9 bases. The CDR3 runs to 16 residues. The CDR3 protein is CASSQGSSTNTGELFF. CDR3 sequence (DNA): TGTGCCAGCAGCCAAGGATCCAGCACGAACACCGGGGAGCTGTTTTTT.

This clonotype was recorded many times. V gene TRBV29-1 combines with J gene TRBJ2-5; D is tentatively TRBD1 or TRBD2 (5 bases each). V was trimmed by 4 bases and J by 5 bases, leaving 8 bases between them. The CDR3 runs 11 residues. The germline CDR1 and CDR2 sequences are SQVTM and ANQGSEA. Here the CDR3 reads CSVGREETQYF. The CDR3 DNA is TGCAGCGTTGGCAGGGAGGAGACCCAGTACTTC.

This clonotype has just a few counts. The V and J genes are TRBV18 and TRBJ2-5; 8 bases agree with TRBD1. This CDR3 has 16 residues. J gave up 0 bases and V 4 bases, and 7 bases lay outside the gene matches. Germline V gene data show CDR1 as KGHSH and CDR2 as LQKENI. DNA of the CDR3: TGTGCCAGCTCACGGGAGACAGGGGCTAACCAAGAGACCCAGTACTTC. Residues: CASSRETGANQETQYF.

The chain joins TRBV10-3 to TRBJ1-3; the D gene is possibly TRBD1 (5 bases). Per the germline V gene, CDR1 is ENHRY and CDR2 is SYGVKD. The CDR3 is 15 residues long. V was cut by 9 bases and J by 0 bases, with 15 bases left in between. DNA for the CDR3: TGTGCCATGCGCCGGGACGTTAACTCTGGAAACACCATATATTTT. This codes for CAMRRDVNSGNTIYF.

The V gene is TRBV20-1, the J gene TRBJ2-5; tentative D call: TRBD1 (6 bases). The V end was cut by 0 bases, the J end by 5 bases, with 28 bases between. This CDR3 comprises 19 residues. Germline V lookup: CDR1 DFQATT, CDR2 SNEGSKA (reference sequence). The chain's CDR3 is CSARDTDGVTGSSWETQYF. In DNA form, the CDR3 reads TGCAGTGCTAGAGATACCGACGGAGTTACAGGGTCGAGTTGGGAGACCCAGTACTTC.

This clonotype has more than one count but fewer than ten. The V gene is TRBV29-1, the J gene TRBJ2-7; 10 nucleotides align to TRBD1. The CDR3 is 16 amino acids. Germline lookup yields CDR1 SQVTM and CDR2 ANQGSEA. V lost 4 bases, J lost 3 bases, and 12 bases stayed unmatched. The CDR3 sequence is CSVGGGQGIDFYEQYF. DNA of the CDR3: TGCAGCGTTGGAGGGGGACAGGGGATTGACTTCTACGAGCAGTACTTC.

This sequence joins TRBV6-5 and TRBJ2-7; TRBD2 agrees at 8 bases. The CDR3 runs 13 residues. CDR1 is MNHEY, CDR2 SVGAGI, per germline. J gave up 0 bases and V 8 bases, and 3 bases lay outside the gene matches. CDR3 loop: CASLSGSSYEQYF. CDR3 DNA sequence: TGTGCCAGCTTAAGCGGGAGCTCCTACGAGCAGTACTTC.

The chain employs TRBV7-8 and TRBJ1-1; 8 positions agree with TRBD1. J was trimmed by 2 bases and V by 3 bases; bases with no gene match: 8. The CDR3 totals 16 residues. CDR1 is SGHVS, CDR2 FQNEAQ, per germline. The CDR3 protein is CASSFLAGGLNTEAFF. The CDR3 nucleotides read TGTGCCAGCAGCTTCCTGGCAGGGGGCCTTAACACTGAAGCTTTCTTT.

The chain employs TRBV18 and TRBJ2-7; D possibly corresponds to TRBD2 (5 bases). The J call may be faulty, since TRBJ2-5 better matches the DNA end. There are 15 residues in the CDR3. CDR1 KGHSH and CDR2 LQKENI come from the germline V gene. Here the CDR3 reads CASSPLTTREETQYF. For the CDR3, the DNA is TGTGCCAGCTCACCCCTGACTACCCGTGAAGAGACCCAGTACTTC.

CDR3 DNA sequence: TGTGCCAGCACCTACTCGGATCGCTCCTACGAGCAGTACTTC. Its translation: CASTYSDRSYEQYF. The chain joins TRBV6-6 to TRBJ2-7; the D is unclear. V lost 7 bases and J 0 bases, leaving 13 bases between the germline ends. Germline V gene sequence: CDR1 MNHNY, CDR2 SVGAGI (reference sequence). The CDR3 totals 14 residues.

This clonotype was detected many times. The chain has TRBV5-1 and TRBJ2-7; D could derive from TRBD1 or TRBD2 (5 bases each). CDR3 length equals 14 residues. In germline, CDR1 is SGHRS, CDR2 YFSETQ. Trimming removed 4 bases at V and 4 bases at J, with 15 bases between. CDR3 region: CASSGSGTAYEQYF. The CDR3 coding sequence is TGCGCCAGCAGCGGCTCCGGGACGGCGTACGAGCAGTACTTC.

V usage is TRBV7-8 and J usage is TRBJ2-1; 7 bases are shared with TRBD2. The V segment lost 1 base and the J segment 7 bases; nucleotides outside the gene matches: 10. The germline CDR1 and CDR2 sequences are SGHVS and FQNEAQ. This CDR3 spans 16 amino acids. This CDR3 is CASSLEGWEGWNEQFF. The CDR3 DNA follows: TGTGCCAGCAGCTTAGAGGGGTGGGAGGGATGGAATGAGCAGTTCTTC.

This clonotype has only a few counts. The V and J genes are TRBV29-1 and TRBJ1-2; D is unresolved. The CDR3 has 12 amino acids. CDR1 is SQVTM, CDR2 ANQGSEA, per germline. The CDR3 DNA follows: TGCAGTTCGGGGAGAAGGAACTATGGCTACACCTTC. This sequence encodes CSSGRRNYGYTF.

The chain is built from TRBV20-1 and TRBJ2-1; D may match TRBD1 or TRBD2 (6 bases each). CDR3 size: 11 residues. Germline values: CDR1 DFQATT, CDR2 SNEGSKA (reference sequence). Trimming stripped 6 bases from V and 7 bases from J, with 10 bases between. This CDR3 is CSAKGGNEQFF. The CDR3 coding sequence is TGCAGTGCAAAAGGGGGGAATGAGCAGTTCTTC.

This clonotype occurred a few times. The gene calls are TRBV6-5 and TRBJ2-3; 7 positions agree with TRBD1. CDR1 and CDR2 from the germline V gene are MNHEY and SVGAGI. V shed 1 base, J shed 6 bases, and the junction held 1 base outside the gene matches. This CDR3 comprises 13 residues. This CDR3 is CASSYLQGDTQYF. The CDR3 DNA follows: TGTGCCAGCAGTTACTTACAGGGGGATACGCAGTATTTT.

This chain connects TRBV12-3 or TRBV12-4 to TRBJ2-4, with 8 bases identical to TRBD1. The J call may not be correct, given that the DNA end is closer to TRBJ2-7. This CDR3 has 15 residues. The CDR3 spells CASSSKDRDPYEQYF. The CDR3 region has the DNA TGTGCCAGCAGTTCCAAGGACAGGGACCCCTACGAGCAGTACTTC.